This T cell receptor (beta chain) is from a study of blood T cell repertoires in COVID-19. Here immunoSEQ multiplex PCR was the method, and the copy in TCRdb shows in-frame clones only, minus some. The sample has approximately 200,000 clones; 85% to 90% are singletons. CDR3 length: 16 residues. Germline values: CDR1 SNHLY, CDR2 FYNNEI. Germline trimming cut 0 bases from V and 3 bases from J; bases unmatched to any gene: 7. This TCR was recovered from a man between 45 and 60 years old with acute or convalescent COVID-19. The sample taken for sequencing was peripheral blood. The chain combines TRBV2 with TRBJ1-2; 7 bases are shared with TRBD1. This chain's CDR3 is CASSEAGGGFDYGYTF. In DNA form, the CDR3 reads TGTGCCAGCAGTGAAGCTGGAGGGGGCTTCGACTATGGCTACACCTTC. Filled out from reference TRBV2 and TRBJ1-2, the complete variable domain reads EPEVTQTPSHQVTQMGQEVILRCVPISNHLYFYWYRQILGQKVEFLVSFYNNEISEKSEIFDDQFSVERPDGSNFTLKIRSTKLEDSAMYFCASSEAGGGFDYGYTFGSGTRLTVV.